Below are 15 T cell receptor beta chains sequenced from a single sample in a study of blood T cell repertoires in COVID-19. Data came from immunoSEQ multiplex PCR; TCRdb stores just in-frame clones and leaves some out. The sample shows hundreds of thousands of clones, about 86% of them seen only once. The source material was peripheral blood. The receptors stem from a woman in her 70s with COVID-19, enrolled during active disease.

The chain has TRBV19 and TRBJ1-3; D unresolved. With 6 bases removed from V and 0 bases from J, the gap between germline ends came to 6 bases. The CDR3 totals 13 residues. Germline V gene lookup returns CDR1 LNHDA and CDR2 SQIVND (reference sequence). As DNA, the CDR3 is TGTGCCAGTAGACAATCCTCTGGAAACACCATATATTTT. Its translation: CASRQSSGNTIYF.

This clone was recorded a few times. V gene TRBV7-2 combines with J gene TRBJ1-2; 8 nucleotides match TRBD1. Unmatched junction bases numbered 7, after V lost 1 base and J lost 6 bases. Looked up from germline, CDR1 is SGHTA and CDR2 is FQGNSA. The CDR3 spans 15 residues. The CDR3 reads CASSLVVQGAHGYTF. CDR3 DNA sequence: TGTGCCAGCAGCTTAGTAGTCCAGGGGGCGCATGGCTACACCTTC.

This clone is a singleton in its sample. The chain couples TRBV2 to TRBJ2-5; TRBD2 might be the D (6 bases). Between the trimmed V and J ends, which lost 4 bases and 5 bases, there was a span of 11 bases. The CDR3 runs to 13 residues. Germline V gives CDR1 SNHLY, CDR2 FYNNEI. The CDR3 DNA follows: TGTGCCAGCAGTGGGTCAGGGAGGGAGACCCAGTACTTC. This gives the protein CASSGSGRETQYF. Complete variable domain (other parts from reference TRBV2 and TRBJ2-5): EPEVTQTPSHQVTQMGQEVILRCVPISNHLYFYWYRQILGQKVEFLVSFYNNEISEKSEIFDDQFSVERPDGSNFTLKIRSTKLEDSAMYFCASSGSGRETQYFGPGTRLLVL.

This sequence joins TRBV6-1 and TRBJ2-3; D may be TRBD2 (5 bases). Germline CDR1 reads MNHNS; CDR2 reads SASEGT. The V gene lost 2 bases and the J gene lost 0 bases, with 12 bases spanning the gap. This CDR3 has 16 residues. Here the CDR3 reads CASSEPGSPSTDTQYF. Written as DNA, the CDR3 is TGTGCCAGCAGTGAACCGGGGTCCCCGAGCACAGATACGCAGTATTTT.

J is TRBJ1-2 and V is TRBV19; D might be TRBD1 (6 bases). Germline V CDR1 and CDR2: LNHDA, SQIVND (reference sequence). The CDR3 consists of 15 residues. The V end lost 4 bases, the J end lost 4 bases, and 16 bases lay between the germline ends. CDR3 in DNA: TGTGCCAGTAGTACCGGGCCACAGGGAAGCTATGGCTACACCTTC. This translates into CASSTGPQGSYGYTF.

The CDR3 nucleotides read TGTGCCAGCAGCTCTCATAGCGGGGTATCAGATACGCAGTATTTT. Its translation is CASSSHSGVSDTQYF. The V and J genes are TRBV7-2 and TRBJ2-3; 8 nucleotides agree with TRBD2. The V gene end was trimmed by 4 bases and the J gene end by 4 bases; junction bases not matched to a gene: 7. The germline V gene has CDR1 SGHTA and CDR2 FQGNSA. This CDR3 has 15 amino acids.

V gene TRBV29-1 combines with J gene TRBJ2-7; D may be TRBD2 (6 bases). The V end lost 6 bases, the J end lost 5 bases, and 11 bases lay between the germline ends. This CDR3 is built from 11 residues. Germline V CDR1 and CDR2: SQVTM, ANQGSEA. The chain's CDR3 is CSVGGLNEQYF. CDR3 DNA sequence: TGCAGCGTGGGGGGACTCAACGAGCAGTACTTC.

The chain employs TRBV4-3 and TRBJ1-6, with 9 bases aligning to TRBD1. Germline assignment: CDR1 LGHNA and CDR2 YSLEER. J was trimmed by 7 bases and V by 8 bases; bases with no gene match: 6. CDR3 length: 14 residues. CDR3 DNA sequence: TGCGCCAGCGGGACAGGGACGACCAATTCACCCCTCCACTTT. Translating it yields CASGTGTTNSPLHF.

The genes are TRBV6-5 and TRBJ2-1; D possibly corresponds to TRBD2 (6 bases). In germline, CDR1 is MNHEY, CDR2 SVGAGI. V gave up 4 bases and J gave up 3 bases, with 7 bases separating them. The CDR3 is 13 amino acids. Here the CDR3 DNA reads TGTGCCAGCAGTTGGGGACTCTACAATGAGCAGTTCTTC. This sequence encodes CASSWGLYNEQFF.

The chain uses TRBV20-1 and TRBJ1-4; TRBD1 agrees at 9 bases. With V trimmed by 3 bases and J by 6 bases, 5 bases remained unmatched. The CDR3 loop spans 14 amino acids. CDR1 is DFQATT and CDR2 is SNEGSKA in the germline V gene (reference sequence). The CDR3 reads CSASDTGGDEKLFF. CDR3 coding DNA: TGCAGTGCTAGTGATACAGGGGGCGATGAAAAACTGTTTTTT.

J is TRBJ2-5 and V is TRBV13, with TRBD2 matching over 8 bases. CDR3 length: 15 amino acids. Looked up from germline, CDR1 is PRHDT and CDR2 is FYEKMQ (reference sequence). The trim removed 4 bases at V and 2 bases at J, leaving 6 bases unmatched. Here the CDR3 reads CASSSGTSKQETQYF. The CDR3 DNA is TGTGCCAGCAGCTCCGGGACTAGTAAACAAGAGACCCAGTACTTC.

V gene TRBV12-3 or TRBV12-4 combines with J gene TRBJ2-5; D remains unclear. The CDR3 is 13 residues long. Deletions cut 2 bases from V and 1 base from J, with 5 bases between. This chain's CDR3 is CASSLRVQETQYF. As DNA, the CDR3 is TGTGCCAGCAGTTTACGCGTCCAAGAGACCCAGTACTTC.

The chain combines TRBV9 with TRBJ1-3; a weak D match, TRBD1 (5 bases). The CDR3 totals 15 residues. The germline gives CDR1 SGDLS, CDR2 YYNGEE. Trimming took 0 bases from V and 3 from J, leaving 10 bases between them. CDR3 in amino acids: CASSVGGGSGNTIYF. Here the CDR3 DNA reads TGTGCCAGCAGCGTAGGGGGCGGGAGTGGAAACACCATATATTTT.

The V gene is TRBV5-5, the J gene TRBJ1-3; possible D gene TRBD1, 6 bases. CDR3 length: 15 residues. Germline V gene sequence: CDR1 SGHKS, CDR2 YYEKEE (reference sequence). The V gene lost 1 base and the J gene lost 4 bases, with 12 bases spanning the gap. The CDR3 protein is CASSLLAGAGNTIYF. The CDR3 region has the DNA TGTGCCAGCAGCTTGCTGGCAGGGGCAGGAAACACCATATATTTT.

The genes are TRBV5-1 and TRBJ2-3; 8 bases agree with TRBD2. The germline V gene has CDR1 SGHRS and CDR2 YFSETQ. This CDR3 has 16 amino acids. J was trimmed by 2 bases and V by 8 bases; bases with no gene match: 13. The DNA of the CDR3 is TGCGCCAGTCGTTATGGTGGTAGCGGGGCCACAGATACGCAGTATTTT. Its translation is CASRYGGSGATDTQYF.